These 27 T cell receptor beta chains originate from one sample sequenced in a study of OX40 agonist ivuxolimab in advanced cancers. The protocol was immunoSEQ multiplex PCR, while the TCRdb copy is restricted to in-frame clones and leaves out a portion. The sample yields 55,000 to 70,000 clones, about 85% seen once. The material sequenced was CD4+ or CD8+ T cells sorted from blood, taken in a trial of the OX40 agonist ivuxolimab. The receptor set was obtained from an adult with an advanced solid tumor such as melanoma, head and neck, liver or kidney cancer.

This clone occurred a few times. The CDR3 bases are TGTGCTAGTGGTTTGGCACCGGGGAAAAACATTCAGTACTTC. Translated: CASGLAPGKNIQYF. V and J are TRBV12-5 and TRBJ2-4; a possible D gene is TRBD2 (5 bases). V gave up 1 base and J gave up 4 bases, with 8 bases separating them. CDR3 size: 14 residues. Germline CDR1 is LGHNT and CDR2 is FRNRAP.

This clone was observed once. This CDR3 reads CASTREARREAGYTF. CDR3 DNA: TGTGCCAGCACTCGAGAAGCGCGCAGGGAAGCAGGCTACACCTTC. The J gene is TRBJ1-2, the V gene TRBV28; tentatively, D is TRBD1 (5 bases). Germline loops: CDR1 MDHEN, CDR2 SYDVKM. CDR3 length equals 15 residues. V was cut by 7 bases and J by 8 bases, with 23 bases left in between.

The genes are TRBV18 and TRBJ1-1; TRBD1 is a possible D gene (6 bases). CDR1 is KGHSH and CDR2 is LQKENI in the germline V gene. This CDR3 contains 13 residues. The V gene lost 4 bases and the J gene lost 1 base, with 7 bases spanning the gap. CDR3: CASSRGANTEAFF. The CDR3 coding sequence is TGTGCCAGCTCACGGGGGGCGAACACTGAAGCTTTCTTT. Full variable domain (missing parts from reference TRBV18 and TRBJ1-1): NAGVMQNPRHLVRRRGQEARLRCSPMKGHSHVYWYRQLPEEGLKFMVYLQKENIIDESGMPKERFSAEFPKEGPSILRIQQVVRGDSAAYFCASSRGANTEAFFGQGTRLTVV.

The chain carries TRBV7-7 and TRBJ1-3; D unclear. The CDR3 totals 11 residues. V was shortened by 8 bases and J by 3 bases, with 5 bases between the two germline ends. The germline gives CDR1 SSHAT, CDR2 FNYEAQ (reference sequence). CDR3 region: CASFSGNTIYF. Written as DNA, the CDR3 is TGTGCCAGCTTCAGTGGAAACACCATATATTTT.

This clone was observed a few times. The chain's CDR3 is CASSLDMVRASYEQYF. In DNA, the CDR3 is TGTGCCAGCAGCTTGGACATGGTGAGGGCCTCCTACGAGCAGTACTTC. The gene calls are TRBV5-5 and TRBJ2-7, with D possibly TRBD2 on 5 matching bases. The CDR3 runs 16 residues. Between the trimmed V and J ends, which lost 0 bases and 0 bases, there was a span of 13 bases. Germline lookup yields CDR1 SGHKS and CDR2 YYEKEE (reference sequence).

J is TRBJ1-2 and V is TRBV27, with TRBD1 as a possible D gene (6 bases). The V and J ends lost 0 bases and 6 bases respectively, with 11 bases between them. Per the germline V gene, CDR1 is MNHEY and CDR2 is SMNVEV (reference sequence). The CDR3 is 14 residues long. DNA for the CDR3: TGTGCCAGCAGTTTATCGGGGCAGGGGAATGGCTACACCTTC. It codes for CASSLSGQGNGYTF.

This chain joins TRBV7-3 and TRBJ2-3; D gene uncertain. Trimming took off 3 bases at V and 6 bases at J, with 4 bases between the two ends. CDR1 is SGHTA and CDR2 is FQGTGA in the germline V gene. This CDR3 has 11 residues. DNA for the CDR3: TGTGCCAGCAGCTTGTCGGATACGCAGTATTTT. Translated, it gives CASSLSDTQYF.

CDR3 loop: CASSLGGLTGELFF. In nucleotides, the CDR3 is TGTGCCAGCAGCTTGGGGGGGTTAACCGGGGAGCTGTTTTTT. This chain uses TRBV7-2 with TRBJ2-2, with TRBD2 identical over 7 bases. Germline V lookup: CDR1 SGHTA, CDR2 FQGNSA. This CDR3 is built from 14 residues. Unmatched junction bases numbered 3, after V lost 3 bases and J lost 5 bases.

The J gene is TRBJ2-1, the V gene TRBV25-1; 11 positions agree with TRBD2. This CDR3 contains 17 residues. The germline CDR1 and CDR2 sequences are MGHDK and SYGVNS. With 6 bases clipped from V and 0 bases from J, the junction kept 7 bases outside the gene matches. The CDR3 here is CASRGSGRARSYNEQFF. The DNA for the CDR3 is TGTGCCAGCAGGGGTAGCGGGAGGGCCCGCTCCTACAATGAGCAGTTCTTC.

This clone was recorded once. The chain has TRBV11-2 and TRBJ2-3; 9 nucleotides match TRBD2. The CDR3 spans 16 residues. J was trimmed by 4 bases and V by 0 bases; bases with no gene match: 5. The germline V gene encodes CDR1 SGHAT and CDR2 FQNNGV. The CDR3 nucleotides are TGTGCCAGCAGCTTAGAAGGTAGCGGGGGCTCAGATACGCAGTATTTT. As protein: CASSLEGSGGSDTQYF.

The V gene is TRBV30, the J gene TRBJ1-1, with TRBD1 identical over 9 bases. Unmatched junction bases numbered 11, after V lost 6 bases and J lost 0 bases. The V gene's germline CDR1 is GTSNPN and CDR2 SVGIG (reference sequence). This CDR3 has 16 amino acids. CDR3 region: CACKKRGQGMNTEAFF. Here the CDR3 DNA reads TGTGCCTGCAAAAAGAGAGGACAGGGGATGAACACTGAAGCTTTCTTT. Full variable domain (rest looked up from reference TRBV30 and TRBJ1-1): SQTIHQWPATLVQPVGSPLSLECTVEGTSNPNLYWYRQAAGRGLQLLFYSVGIGQISSEVPQNLSASRPQDRQFILSSKKLLLSDSGFYLCACKKRGQGMNTEAFFGQGTRLTVV.

CDR3 DNA: TGTGCCAGTGGAGAACTGGGCCAGAACCAAGAGACCCAGTACTTC. Its translation is CASGELGQNQETQYF. V usage is TRBV19 and J usage is TRBJ2-5; D unresolved. From germline, CDR1 is LNHDA and CDR2 SQIVND (reference sequence). Trimming removed 8 bases at V and 0 bases at J, with 16 bases between. This CDR3 is 15 amino acids long.

This chain connects TRBV7-7 to TRBJ1-2, with D perhaps matching TRBD1 (5 bases). Germline loops: CDR1 SSHAT, CDR2 FNYEAQ (reference sequence). Trimming took off 4 bases at V and 0 bases at J, with 24 bases between the two ends. The length of the CDR3 is 19 residues. CDR3 in amino acids: CASSSLRQRSWKPNYGYTF. CDR3 DNA: TGTGCCAGCAGCTCTCTGAGACAGCGAAGTTGGAAGCCTAACTATGGCTACACCTTC.

CDR3 region: CASSLRLAELTDTQYF. DNA of the CDR3: TGCGCCAGCAGCTTGAGGCTAGCGGAGCTCACAGATACGCAGTATTTT. The V and J genes are TRBV5-1 and TRBJ2-3; 7 bases match TRBD2. The CDR3 covers 16 residues. V gave up 1 base and J gave up 2 bases; unmatched junction bases: 7. Germline CDR1 is SGHRS and CDR2 is YFSETQ.

This chain uses TRBV7-2 with TRBJ2-3, with TRBD1 identical over 8 bases. The CDR3 runs 16 residues. The V gene end was trimmed by 4 bases and the J gene end by 1 base; junction bases not matched to a gene: 7. Per germline, CDR1 SGHTA and CDR2 FQGNSA. In DNA form, the CDR3 reads TGTGCCAGCAGCTCCCGCAGGGGGCGCGGCACAGATACGCAGTATTTT. Its translation: CASSSRRGRGTDTQYF.

This chain uses TRBV16 with TRBJ2-3; D is undetermined. V lost 0 bases and J lost 7, with 5 bases in between. Germline values: CDR1 KGHSY, CDR2 FQNENV. The CDR3 extends over 12 amino acids. CDR3 amino acids: CASSQSRYTQYF. The CDR3 DNA follows: TGTGCCAGCAGCCAATCCCGCTATACGCAGTATTTT.

The J gene is TRBJ1-1, the V gene TRBV6-6, with D maybe TRBD1 (6 bases). This CDR3 is 15 amino acids long. Trimming took off 2 bases at V and 4 bases at J, with 14 bases between the two ends. CDR1 MNHNY and CDR2 SVGAGI come from the germline V gene (reference sequence). This chain's CDR3 is CASSYEIRGITEAFF. The CDR3 region has the DNA TGTGCCAGCAGTTACGAGATCAGGGGTATCACTGAAGCTTTCTTT.

V is TRBV5-4 and J is TRBJ2-1, with 8 bases identical to TRBD2. The ends lost 2 bases at V and 6 bases at J; junction bases unmatched: 10. Per the germline V gene, CDR1 is SGHNT and CDR2 is YYREEE (reference sequence). The CDR3 runs 16 residues. The CDR3 nucleotides read TGTGCCAGCAGCTTAGGAGTTAGCGGGATCTTCAATGAGCAGTTCTTC. Encoded protein: CASSLGVSGIFNEQFF. Full variable domain (outside the CDR3, taken from reference TRBV5-4 and TRBJ2-1): ETGVTQSPTHLIKTRGQQVTLRCSSQSGHNTVSWYQQALGQGPQFIFQYYREEENGRGNFPPRFSGLQFPNYSSELNVNALELDDSALYLCASSLGVSGIFNEQFFGPGTRLTVL.

The chain has TRBV6-5 and TRBJ1-1, with D unclear. The V and J ends lost 6 bases and 4 bases respectively, with 9 bases between them. CDR3 length: 12 amino acids. Germline V gene data show CDR1 as MNHEY and CDR2 as SVGAGI. The CDR3 here is CASSRTGTEAFF. CDR3 DNA sequence: TGTGCCAGCAGCCGGACCGGCACTGAAGCTTTCTTT.

The CDR3 DNA sequence: TGTGCCAGCAGCCCCCGGGGGCAGGGGAGCCCAACAGCGAATGAGCAGTTCTTC. Its protein is CASSPRGQGSPTANEQFF. This rearrangement joins TRBV7-9 to TRBJ2-1; D might be TRBD1 or TRBD2, each matching 6 bases. Per germline, CDR1 SEHNR and CDR2 FQNEAQ (reference sequence). The CDR3 runs 18 residues. Trimming took 5 bases from V and 7 from J, leaving 27 bases between them.

The rearrangement joins TRBV4-1 to TRBJ2-3, with D possibly being TRBD1 (5 bases). The CDR3 is 15 amino acids. Germline loops: CDR1 MGHRA, CDR2 YSYEKL. The V end was cut by 3 bases, the J end by 6 bases, with 16 bases between. CDR3 residues: CASSHGVPGLDTQYF. The CDR3 DNA reads as TGCGCCAGCAGCCACGGTGTGCCAGGGTTGGATACGCAGTATTTT.

The chain employs TRBV10-1 and TRBJ1-6, with 8 bases fitting TRBD1. CDR3 size: 14 residues. V lost 5 bases, J lost 6 bases, and 3 bases stayed unmatched. Looked up from germline, CDR1 is WNHNN and CDR2 is SYGVQD (reference sequence). As DNA, the CDR3 is TGCGCCAGCAGTAAGGACAGGGCTAATTCACCCCTCCACTTT. Protein sequence: CASSKDRANSPLHF.

This sequence joins TRBV13 and TRBJ2-2; 7 bases line up with TRBD2. V lost 7 bases and J lost 2; bases outside the gene matches: 10. Looked up from germline, CDR1 is PRHDT and CDR2 is FYEKMQ (reference sequence). The CDR3 length is 16 residues. The CDR3 spells CASTSEGGRNTGELFF. The CDR3 DNA sequence: TGTGCCAGCACCTCGGAGGGCGGGAGAAACACCGGGGAGCTGTTTTTT.

The J gene is TRBJ1-1, the V gene TRBV30; D not certain. CDR1 and CDR2 from the germline V gene are GTSNPN and SVGIG (reference sequence). This CDR3 has 13 residues. V was shortened by 0 bases and J by 1 base, with 6 bases between the two germline ends. CDR3 DNA sequence: TGTGCCTGGAGTGTAGGCAGGAACACTGAAGCTTTCTTT. Amino acids: CAWSVGRNTEAFF.

The chain couples TRBV4-3 to TRBJ2-1; the D gene could be TRBD1 or TRBD2 (6 bases each). V lost 5 bases and J lost 7, with 18 bases in between. CDR1 is LGHNA and CDR2 is YSLEER in the germline V gene. The CDR3 extends over 15 amino acids. In DNA form, the CDR3 reads TGCGCCAGCAGCGCCGGGGGCGCACGAAGGAATGAGCAGTTCTTC. It codes for CASSAGGARRNEQFF.

The V gene is TRBV28, the J gene TRBJ2-7, with TRBD2 as a possible D gene (5 bases). The CDR3 has 14 residues. The germline V gene encodes CDR1 MDHEN and CDR2 SYDVKM. V lost 6 bases, J lost 3 bases, and 15 bases lay in between. CDR3 sequence reads: CASSSGPRDYEQYF. The DNA for the CDR3 is TGTGCCAGCAGCTCGGGCCCCCGGGACTACGAGCAGTACTTC.

This clone has only one observation. The chain links TRBV30 to TRBJ1-4; 8 bases map to TRBD1. V lost 0 bases, J lost 7 bases, and 13 bases stayed unmatched. The CDR3 totals 17 residues. Germline CDR1 reads GTSNPN; CDR2 reads SVGIG (reference sequence). For the CDR3, the DNA is TGTGCCTGGAGTGTAGATGGGGGCGCCAGGGGGCGTGAAAAACTGTTTTTT. This gives the protein CAWSVDGGARGREKLFF.